The source of this TCR beta chain is a study of blood T cell repertoires in COVID-19. Study information: Material from acute and convalescent COVID-19 was sourced from the United States, Italy and Spain. In each case, the material was cDNA or gDNA derived from T cells, B-cell-depleted T cells, or PBMCs.

Germline loops: CDR1 LNHDA, CDR2 SQIVND (reference sequence). The CDR3 runs to 12 residues. V lost 3 bases to trimming and J lost 10 bases, with 12 bases between them. Study processing details: Quantification of nucleated cells was approximated via reference gene primer amplification. Profiling relied on immunoSEQ multiplex PCR, and the TCRdb table lists in-frame clones only, not all of them. Clone size and the V and J calls come from that table; the DNA yielded D and trimming. The table has around 79,000 clones, approximately 80% seen once; the top ten hold 6% to 7%. Sequencing was carried out using peripheral blood. This sequence originates from a woman aged 55 to 70 with acute or convalescent COVID-19. The chain links TRBV19 to TRBJ1-1; perhaps TRBD1 as D (5 bases). CDR3 residues: CASSISGGRAFF. DNA for the CDR3: TGTGCCAGTAGTATTTCCGGGGGACGAGCTTTCTTT. The variable domain in full, completed from reference TRBV19 and TRBJ1-1, reads DGGITQSPKYLFRKEGQNVTLSCEQNLNHDAMYWYRQDPGQGLRLIYYSQIVNDFQKGDIAEGYSVSREKKESFPLTVTSAQKNPTAFYLCASSISGGRAFFGQGTRLTVV.